In this sample, the clone carrying this T cell receptor beta chain turned up a few times. Its antigen is undetermined. The repertoire was sequenced with immunoSEQ multiplex PCR; TCRdb's copy has only in-frame clones and lacks some. The sample consists of some 45,000 clones, approximately 86% of them appearing once. The V gene end was trimmed by 4 bases and the J gene end by 3 bases; junction bases not matched to a gene: 22. The germline CDR1 and CDR2 sequences are SQVTM and ANQGSEA. The CDR3 totals 20 residues. These data come from a study of OX40 agonist ivuxolimab in advanced cancers. Study context: Patients in dose escalation had liver, melanoma, kidney or head and neck cancers. Study-level results: Expanded clones were, on average, more numerous among CD8+ T cells than CD4+. CD4+ and CD8+ T cells in blood underwent clonal expansion by week 6 at 0.1 to 3.0 mg/kg.

This clonotype was obtained from an adult with an advanced solid tumor such as melanoma, head and neck, liver or kidney cancer. This specimen was CD4+ or CD8+ T cells sorted from blood, taken in a trial of the OX40 agonist ivuxolimab. This chain uses TRBV29-1 with TRBJ2-3; 10 bases align to TRBD2. CDR3 DNA sequence: TGCAGCGTTGCAAACTCGAGGCCCCTCGTAAGCGGGAGGGGGACAGATACGCAGTATTTT. Its protein is CSVANSRPLVSGRGTDTQYF.